This T cell receptor beta chain was recorded in a study of radiotherapy plus CTLA-4 blockade in lung cancer. Study summary: Of the patients, 18% showed objective responses and under 40% attained disease control. Regarding the study as a whole: Once radiotherapy plus ipilimumab had been given, TCR clones derived from tumor expanded in blood.

Method: immunoSEQ multiplex PCR; TCRdb's copy keeps in-frame clones and lacks some. The profile shows around 130,000 clones, 85% to 90% of them singletons. Note on this clone: The antigen is undetermined.

The sample in question was peripheral blood, obtained from a patient treated with radiotherapy plus ipilimumab. This clonotype was sampled from a human donor with non-small cell lung cancer that progressed on radiotherapy plus ipilimumab.

CDR3 protein: CATSRREAEAFF. CDR3 nucleotide sequence: TGTGCCACCAGCAGGAGGGAGGCTGAAGCTTTCTTT. The chain combines TRBV15 with TRBJ1-1; D is undetermined. Germline V gene data show CDR1 as LNHNV and CDR2 as YYDKDF (reference sequence). The CDR3 sequence is 12 residues long. Trimming stripped 3 bases from V and 6 bases from J, with 8 bases between.